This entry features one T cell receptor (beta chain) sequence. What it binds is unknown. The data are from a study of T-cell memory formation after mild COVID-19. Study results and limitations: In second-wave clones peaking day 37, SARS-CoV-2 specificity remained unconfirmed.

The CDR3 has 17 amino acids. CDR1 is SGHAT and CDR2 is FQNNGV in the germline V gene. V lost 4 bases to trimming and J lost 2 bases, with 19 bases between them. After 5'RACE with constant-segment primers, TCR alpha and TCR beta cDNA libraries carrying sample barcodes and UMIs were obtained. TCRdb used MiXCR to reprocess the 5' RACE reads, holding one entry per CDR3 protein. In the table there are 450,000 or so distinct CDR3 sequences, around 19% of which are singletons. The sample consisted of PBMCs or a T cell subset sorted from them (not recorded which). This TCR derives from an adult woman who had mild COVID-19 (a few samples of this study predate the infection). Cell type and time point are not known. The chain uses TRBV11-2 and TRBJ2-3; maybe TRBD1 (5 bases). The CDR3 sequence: CASSSTQGIRNTDTQYF. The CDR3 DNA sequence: TGTGCCAGCAGCTCGACCCAGGGAATTAGGAACACAGATACGCAGTATTTT.